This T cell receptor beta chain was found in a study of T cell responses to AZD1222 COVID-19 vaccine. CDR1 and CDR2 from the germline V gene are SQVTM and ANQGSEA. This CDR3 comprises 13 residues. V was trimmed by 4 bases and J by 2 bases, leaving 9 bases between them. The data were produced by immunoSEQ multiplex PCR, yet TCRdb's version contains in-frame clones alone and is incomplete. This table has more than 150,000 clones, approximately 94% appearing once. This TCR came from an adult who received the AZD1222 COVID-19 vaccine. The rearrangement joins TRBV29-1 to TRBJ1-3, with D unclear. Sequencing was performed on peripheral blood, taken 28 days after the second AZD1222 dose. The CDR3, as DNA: TGCAGCGTTGGTAAGGGAGCTGGAAACACCATATATTTT. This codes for CSVGKGAGNTIYF.